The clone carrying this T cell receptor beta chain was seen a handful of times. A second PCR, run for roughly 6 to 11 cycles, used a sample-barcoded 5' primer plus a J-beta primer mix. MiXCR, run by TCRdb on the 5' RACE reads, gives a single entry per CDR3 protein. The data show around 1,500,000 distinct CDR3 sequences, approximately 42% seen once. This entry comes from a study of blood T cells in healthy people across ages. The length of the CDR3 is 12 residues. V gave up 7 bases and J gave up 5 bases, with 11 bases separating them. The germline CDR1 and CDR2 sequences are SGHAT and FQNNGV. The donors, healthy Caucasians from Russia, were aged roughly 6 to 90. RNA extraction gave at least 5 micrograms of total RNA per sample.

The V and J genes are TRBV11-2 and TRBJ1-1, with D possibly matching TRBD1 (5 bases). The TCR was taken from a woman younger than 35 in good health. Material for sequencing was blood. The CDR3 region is CASNGARTEAFF. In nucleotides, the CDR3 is TGTGCCAGCAATGGGGCGAGAACTGAAGCTTTCTTT.